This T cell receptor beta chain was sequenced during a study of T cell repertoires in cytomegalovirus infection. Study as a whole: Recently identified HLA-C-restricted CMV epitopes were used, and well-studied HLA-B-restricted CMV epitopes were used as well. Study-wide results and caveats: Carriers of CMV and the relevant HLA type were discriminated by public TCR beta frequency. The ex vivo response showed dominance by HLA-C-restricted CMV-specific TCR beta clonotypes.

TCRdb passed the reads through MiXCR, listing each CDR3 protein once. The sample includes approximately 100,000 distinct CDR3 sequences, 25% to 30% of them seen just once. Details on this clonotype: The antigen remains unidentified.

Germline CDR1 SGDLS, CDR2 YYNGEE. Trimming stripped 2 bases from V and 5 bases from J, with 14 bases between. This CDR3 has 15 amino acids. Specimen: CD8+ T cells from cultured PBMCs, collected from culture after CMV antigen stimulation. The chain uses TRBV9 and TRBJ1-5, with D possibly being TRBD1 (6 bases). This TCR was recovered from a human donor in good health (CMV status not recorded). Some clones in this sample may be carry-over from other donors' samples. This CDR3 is CASSVEGEVDQPQHF. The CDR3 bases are TGTGCCAGCAGCGTCGAGGGGGAGGTAGATCAGCCCCAGCATTTT.